Listed below are T cell receptor beta chains from one sample, sequenced in a study of control samples from healthy donors and cancer patients. Some clones are missing from TCRdb's copy, which holds only in-frame ones; the method was immunoSEQ multiplex PCR. The profile shows about 86,000 clones, about 89% of them singletons. Source material: PBMCs. The receptors come from a woman between 50 and 59 years old with colorectal cancer. Each CDR3 is given with its conserved first and last residue. A D gene is named only where the DNA matches it firmly. Rows may omit the clone size; those that give it use once, few, many or a size class.

14	TRBV20-1	TRBJ1-5	once	-	TGCAGTGCTAGTGACACTTATAGCAATCAGCCCCAGCATTTT	CSASDTYSNQPQHF
14	TRBV6-1	TRBJ1-1	-	-	TGTGCCAGCAGTGAAGTTTGGGGAAACACTGAAGCTTTCTTT	CASSEVWGNTEAFF
14	TRBV27	TRBJ1-1	-	-	TGTGCCAGCAGTTTGCAGGGCCCTGGTACTGAAGCTTTCTTT	CASSLQGPGTEAFF
15	TRBV6-6	TRBJ2-3	-	TRBD1	TGTGCCAGCAGCTCAGAGGGACAGGGTCATTATACGCAGTATTTT	CASSSEGQGHYTQYF
17	TRBV12-5	TRBJ2-1	-	-	TGTGCTAGTGGTTTGGTACAAGGGACGGGAATTGGCAATGAGCAGTTCTTC	CASGLVQGTGIGNEQFF
17	TRBV7-9	TRBJ1-6	-	-	TGTGCCAGCAGCTTAGCCGTAGGCAGCTCCTATAATTCACCCCTCCACTTT	CASSLAVGSSYNSPLHF
16	TRBV7-8	TRBJ2-1	-	-	TGTGCCAGCAGCTTAGACAGGCCCTCCGCCTACAATGAGCAGTTCTTC	CASSLDRPSAYNEQFF
17	TRBV7-8	TRBJ2-1	-	TRBD2	TGTGCCAGCAGCCCTGGGACTAGCGGGGGCCTAGGGTATGAGCAGTTCTTC	CASSPGTSGGLGYEQFF
14	TRBV5-1	TRBJ1-2	once	TRBD1	TGCGCCAGCAGTCTCCAGACAGGGACAAGTGGCTACACCTTC	CASSLQTGTSGYTF
14	TRBV28	TRBJ1-4	once	TRBD1	TGTGCCAGCAGTTCGGGACAGGGGAATGAAAAACTGTTTTTT	CASSSGQGNEKLFF
14	TRBV9	TRBJ1-2	-	-	TGTGCCAGCAGCGCCCGGCTCTCTGACTATGGCTACACCTTC	CASSARLSDYGYTF
13	TRBV6-2/TRBV6-3	TRBJ1-2	-	-	TGTGCCAGCAGCCCGGCTGGTTCTAGGGGCTACACCTTC	CASSPAGSRGYTF
16	TRBV28	TRBJ1-1	-	-	TGTGCCAGCAGTTTATATTGGGGCAGGGTGAGGACTGAAGCTTTCTTT	CASSLYWGRVRTEAFF
17	TRBV7-8	TRBJ2-3	once	TRBD1	TGTGCCAGCAGCCGAGGGGGGACAGGGGGGAGCACAGATACGCAGTATTTT	CASSRGGTGGSTDTQYF
15	TRBV4-2	TRBJ2-2	-	TRBD2	TGTGCCAGCAGCTCTCTAGCGGGGGTTACCGGGGAGCTGTTTTTT	CASSSLAGVTGELFF
14	TRBV18	TRBJ2-2	-	-	TGTGCCAGCTCCGCTGATCAGGGGAACGGGGAGCTGTTTTTT	CASSADQGNGELFF
14	TRBV5-1	TRBJ1-2	-	TRBD1	TGCGCCAGCAGCTGGGGACAGGGGAGCAATGGCTACACCTTC	CASSWGQGSNGYTF
14	TRBV7-9	TRBJ2-1	-	-	TGTGCCAGCAGCTTAGCGGGGGGCTACAATGAGCAGTTCTTC	CASSLAGGYNEQFF
14	TRBV25-1	TRBJ1-2	-	-	TGTGCCAGCAGCCACGTAGACAGCTTATATGGCTACACCTTC	CASSHVDSLYGYTF
12	TRBV6-1	TRBJ1-2	-	-	TGTGCCAGCAGTGAATTAGACTATGGCTACACCTTC	CASSELDYGYTF
15	TRBV6-1	TRBJ1-2	-	TRBD1	TGTGCCAGCAGTGATATAGGGACAGGGAACTATGGCTACACCTTC	CASSDIGTGNYGYTF
12	TRBV12-3/TRBV12-4	TRBJ1-6	-	-	TGTGCCAGCACCCTTGCAAATTCACCCCTCCACTTT	CASTLANSPLHF
14	TRBV9	TRBJ1-6	-	-	TGTGCCAGCAGCGTAGGGGACGGGAATTCACCCCTCCACTTT	CASSVGDGNSPLHF
15	TRBV4-3	TRBJ2-3	-	-	TGCGCCAGCAGCCTCTCTACCCTCGGCACAGATACGCAGTATTTT	CASSLSTLGTDTQYF
16	TRBV4-2	TRBJ1-2	once	-	TGTGCCAGCAGCCAAGATTTAGGAAACCTTAACTATGGCTACACCTTC	CASSQDLGNLNYGYTF
13	TRBV7-3	TRBJ2-1	-	TRBD1	TGTGCCAGCAGCTCACAGGGGGCGGGTGAGCAGTTCTTC	CASSSQGAGEQFF
13	TRBV9	TRBJ1-1	-	-	TGTGCCAGCAGCGTAGGATGGAACACTGAAGCTTTCTTT	CASSVGWNTEAFF
14	TRBV2	TRBJ2-5	-	TRBD2	TGTGCCACCGGACTAGCGGGATTACAAGAGACCCAGTACTTC	CATGLAGLQETQYF
14	TRBV2	TRBJ1-1	-	-	TGTGCCAGCAGTGAAACCGGGACCCTGGGCATAGCTTTCTTT	CASSETGTLGIAFF
13	TRBV2	TRBJ1-1	-	TRBD1	TGTGCCAGGAGGGGGCTCGTGAACACTGAAGCTTTCTTT	CARRGLVNTEAFF
15	TRBV9	TRBJ2-1	-	-	TGTGCCAGCAGCCCCGACAGAAAACGAAACAATGAGCAGTTCTTC	CASSPDRKRNNEQFF
15	TRBV28	TRBJ1-4	-	-	TGTGCCAGCAGTTTTACATCCCTTACTTCTGAAAAACTGTTTTTT	CASSFTSLTSEKLFF
14	TRBV7-8	TRBJ1-2	-	TRBD1	TGTGCCAGCAGCCCGAACAGGGGGCAATATGGCTACACCTTC	CASSPNRGQYGYTF
15	TRBV6-6	TRBJ1-2	-	-	TGTGCCAGCAGTTACTCCCAGGGGAGGGGATATGGCTACACCTTC	CASSYSQGRGYGYTF
18	TRBV12-5	TRBJ2-3	-	TRBD2	TGTGCTAGTGGTTTGGTAGGACTAGCGGGGGGGAGCACAGATACGCAGTATTTT	CASGLVGLAGGSTDTQYF
13	TRBV2	TRBJ1-3	-	-	TGTGCCAGCCGGAGGGGCCCTGGAAACACCATATATTTT	CASRRGPGNTIYF
14	TRBV18	TRBJ1-2	-	-	TGTGCCAGCTCACCACTCCCCGTTAACTATGGCTACACCTTC	CASSPLPVNYGYTF
14	TRBV29-1	TRBJ1-5	-	TRBD1	TGCAGCGTTGTTGGGACAGGGTTCAATCAGCCCCAGCATTTT	CSVVGTGFNQPQHF
15	TRBV19	TRBJ1-6	-	TRBD1	TGTGCCAGTAGTTCAGGACAGGGAGTGGATTCACCCCTCCACTTT	CASSSGQGVDSPLHF
15	TRBV19	TRBJ2-2	once	-	TGTGCCAGTAGTATAGAAGACCGAGGCACCGGGGAGCTGTTTTTT	CASSIEDRGTGELFF
15	TRBV27	TRBJ1-4	-	TRBD1	TGTGCCAGCAGTTCGGCCGGGACAGAAAATGAAAAACTGTTTTTT	CASSSAGTENEKLFF
15	TRBV7-8	TRBJ1-1	-	TRBD1	TGTGCCAGCAGCCAAGGACAGGGATTGAGCACTGAAGCTTTCTTT	CASSQGQGLSTEAFF
16	TRBV10-2	TRBJ2-1	-	TRBD2	TGCGCCAGCAGTGGTAGCGGGGGCCCAGCCTACAATGAGCAGTTCTTC	CASSGSGGPAYNEQFF
13	TRBV7-9	TRBJ1-1	-	-	TGTGCCAGCAGCTTAGAGGTGAACACTGAAGCTTTCTTT	CASSLEVNTEAFF
12	TRBV29-1	TRBJ2-1	-	-	TGCAGCGTTGAGCAGGGTCGGGATGAGCAGTTCTTC	CSVEQGRDEQFF
15	TRBV18	TRBJ1-2	once	TRBD1	TGTGCCAGCTCACCATGGGACAGGGCAGAATATGGCTACACCTTC	CASSPWDRAEYGYTF
16	TRBV6-2/TRBV6-3	TRBJ2-3	-	TRBD1	TGTGCCAGCAGTTACTCGAGGGACAGGGCCACAGATACGCAGTATTTT	CASSYSRDRATDTQYF
16	TRBV5-1	TRBJ1-2	-	-	TGCGCCAGCAGCTTGGGTTATGGTGTACAGGGCTATGGCTACACCTTC	CASSLGYGVQGYGYTF
18	TRBV6-6	TRBJ2-5	-	-	TGTGCCAGCAGTCGATCACCTCCGGGCCTGGCGGGCCAAGAGACCCAGTACTTC	CASSRSPPGLAGQETQYF
15	TRBV19	TRBJ1-2	-	-	TGTGCCAGTAGTACTCGCCTCGGGGCTGGGAATGGCTACACCTTC	CASSTRLGAGNGYTF
16	TRBV21-1	TRBJ1-2	-	-	TGTGCCAGCAGCAACATAGGGGGGGCGCCGGGCTATGGCTACACCTTC	CASSNIGGAPGYGYTF